This record looks at one TCR beta chain sequence and its context. The antigen is not known. The data were obtained in a study of ipilimumab plus nivolumab after autologous stem cell transplantation. Across the study: Patients received a median of roughly 5 ipilimumab and roughly 8 nivolumab doses. The DLBCL cohort had primary refractory and relapsed disease, with 18-month progression-free survival of approximately 87% and 28%.

Clones were read by immunoSEQ multiplex PCR, and TCRdb kept only the in-frame ones, dropping some. Seen here are about 15,000 clones, more than 65% observed once, and the top ten hold less than 40%. Ipilimumab, 1 mg/kg, started 14 to 28 days after autologous transplant. Study results and limitations: Authors suggest TCR repertoire, Treg phenotype and gut microbiota support further study.

Germline V gene sequence: CDR1 SGHAT, CDR2 FQNNGV. The ends were cut back, 5 bases at V and 5 bases at J, with 10 bases in the middle. The CDR3 consists of 12 residues. The source of this sequence is a male donor with diffuse large B-cell lymphoma. The sample here was PBMCs, taken in a trial of ipilimumab plus nivolumab as post-transplant consolidation. V and J are TRBV11-2 and TRBJ2-7, with D unclear. The CDR3 reads CASSAPWDEQYF. DNA for the CDR3: TGTGCCAGCAGCGCACCGTGGGACGAGCAGTACTTC.